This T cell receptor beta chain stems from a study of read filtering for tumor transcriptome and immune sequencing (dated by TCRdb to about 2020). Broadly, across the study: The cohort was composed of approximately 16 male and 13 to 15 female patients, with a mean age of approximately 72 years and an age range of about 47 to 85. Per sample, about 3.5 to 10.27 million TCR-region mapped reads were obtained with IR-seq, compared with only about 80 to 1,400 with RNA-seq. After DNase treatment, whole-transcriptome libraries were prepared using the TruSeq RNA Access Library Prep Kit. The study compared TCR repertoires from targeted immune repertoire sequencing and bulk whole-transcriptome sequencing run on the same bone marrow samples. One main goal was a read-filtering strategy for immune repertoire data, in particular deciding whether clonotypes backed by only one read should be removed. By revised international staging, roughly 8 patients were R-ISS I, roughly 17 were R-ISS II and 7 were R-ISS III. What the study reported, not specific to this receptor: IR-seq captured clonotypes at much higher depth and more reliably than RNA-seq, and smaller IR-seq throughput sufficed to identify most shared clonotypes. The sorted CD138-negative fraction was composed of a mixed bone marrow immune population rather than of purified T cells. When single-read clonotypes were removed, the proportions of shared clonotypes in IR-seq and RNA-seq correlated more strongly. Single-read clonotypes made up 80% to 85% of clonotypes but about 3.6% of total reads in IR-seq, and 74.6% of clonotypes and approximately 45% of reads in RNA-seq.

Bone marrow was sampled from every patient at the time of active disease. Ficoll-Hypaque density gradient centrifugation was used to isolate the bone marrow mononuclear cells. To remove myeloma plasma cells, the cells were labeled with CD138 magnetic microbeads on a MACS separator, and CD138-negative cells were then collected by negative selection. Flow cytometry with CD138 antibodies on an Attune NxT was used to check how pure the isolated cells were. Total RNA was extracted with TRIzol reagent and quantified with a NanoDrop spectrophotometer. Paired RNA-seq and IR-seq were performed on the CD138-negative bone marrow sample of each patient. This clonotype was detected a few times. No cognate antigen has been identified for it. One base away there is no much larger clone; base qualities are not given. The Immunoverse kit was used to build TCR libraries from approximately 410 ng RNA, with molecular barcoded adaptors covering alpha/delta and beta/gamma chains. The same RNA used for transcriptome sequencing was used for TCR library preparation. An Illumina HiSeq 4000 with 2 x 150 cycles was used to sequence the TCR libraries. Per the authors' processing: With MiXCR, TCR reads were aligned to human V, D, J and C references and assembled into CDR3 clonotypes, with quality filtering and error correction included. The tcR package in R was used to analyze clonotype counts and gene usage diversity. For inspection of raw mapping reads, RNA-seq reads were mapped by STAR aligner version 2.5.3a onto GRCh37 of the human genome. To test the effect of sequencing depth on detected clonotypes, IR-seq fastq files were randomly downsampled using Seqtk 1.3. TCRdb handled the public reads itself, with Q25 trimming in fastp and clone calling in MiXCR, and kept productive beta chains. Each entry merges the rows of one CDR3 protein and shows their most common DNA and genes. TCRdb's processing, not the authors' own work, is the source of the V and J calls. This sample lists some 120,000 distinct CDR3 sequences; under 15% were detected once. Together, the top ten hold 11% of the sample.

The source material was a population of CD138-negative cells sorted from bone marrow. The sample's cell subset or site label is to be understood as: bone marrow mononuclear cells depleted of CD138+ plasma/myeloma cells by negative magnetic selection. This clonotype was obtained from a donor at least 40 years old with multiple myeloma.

This receptor has the CDR3 CASSARTGGQETQYF. The base sequence is TGCGCCAGCAGCGCTCGGACAGGCGGCCAAGAGACCCAGTACTTC. The rearrangement joined TRBV5-1 to TRBJ2-5; the central 7 bases match TRBD1. Taken from cysteine to phenylalanine, the CDR3 has 15 residues. Of all the DNA, just the CDR3 is kept, 45 bases in frame from base 1. Ends trimmed: V by 4 bases, J by 1 base; bases unmatched to a gene: 7. In the germline V gene, CDR1 corresponds to SGHRS and CDR2 to YFSETQ.